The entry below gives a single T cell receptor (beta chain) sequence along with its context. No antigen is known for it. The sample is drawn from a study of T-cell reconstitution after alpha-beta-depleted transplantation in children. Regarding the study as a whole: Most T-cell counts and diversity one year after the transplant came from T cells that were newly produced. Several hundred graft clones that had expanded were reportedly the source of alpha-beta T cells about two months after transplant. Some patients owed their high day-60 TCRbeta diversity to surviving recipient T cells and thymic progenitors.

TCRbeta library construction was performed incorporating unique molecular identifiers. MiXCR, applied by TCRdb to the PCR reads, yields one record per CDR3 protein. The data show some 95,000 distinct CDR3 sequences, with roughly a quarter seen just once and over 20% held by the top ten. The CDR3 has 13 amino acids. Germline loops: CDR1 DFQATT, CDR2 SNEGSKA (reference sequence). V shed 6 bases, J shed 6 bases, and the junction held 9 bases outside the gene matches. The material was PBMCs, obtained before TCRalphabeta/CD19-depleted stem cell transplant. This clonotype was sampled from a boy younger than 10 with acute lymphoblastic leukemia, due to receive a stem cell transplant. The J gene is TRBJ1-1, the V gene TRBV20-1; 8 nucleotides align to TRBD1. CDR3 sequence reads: CSAYDRGFSEAFF. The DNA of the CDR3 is TGCAGTGCCTATGACAGGGGATTTTCTGAAGCTTTCTTT.